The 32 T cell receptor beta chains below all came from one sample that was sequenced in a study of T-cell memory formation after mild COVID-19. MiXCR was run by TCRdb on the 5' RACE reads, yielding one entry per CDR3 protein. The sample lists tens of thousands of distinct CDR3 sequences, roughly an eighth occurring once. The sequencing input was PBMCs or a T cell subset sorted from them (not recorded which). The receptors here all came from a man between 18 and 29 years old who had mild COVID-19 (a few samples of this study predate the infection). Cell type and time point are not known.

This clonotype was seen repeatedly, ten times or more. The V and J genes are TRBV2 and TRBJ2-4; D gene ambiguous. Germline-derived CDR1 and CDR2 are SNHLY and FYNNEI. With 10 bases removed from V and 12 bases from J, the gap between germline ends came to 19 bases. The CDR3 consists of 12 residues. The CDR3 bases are TGTGCCATCGCTCTTACGGAGACAACTCAGTACTTC. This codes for CAIALTETTQYF.

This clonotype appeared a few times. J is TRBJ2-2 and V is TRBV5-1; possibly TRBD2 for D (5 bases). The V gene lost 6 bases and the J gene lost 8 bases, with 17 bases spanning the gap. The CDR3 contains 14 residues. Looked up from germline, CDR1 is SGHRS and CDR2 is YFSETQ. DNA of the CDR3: TGCGCCAGCACCCACGCCCGGGGATCGGGGGAGCTGTTTTTT. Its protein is CASTHARGSGELFF.

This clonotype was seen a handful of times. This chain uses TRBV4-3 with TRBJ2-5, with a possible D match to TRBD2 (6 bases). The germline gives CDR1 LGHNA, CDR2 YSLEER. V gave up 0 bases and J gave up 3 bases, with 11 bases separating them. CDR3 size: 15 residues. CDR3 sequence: CASSQDGLSEETQYF. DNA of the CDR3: TGCGCCAGCAGCCAAGATGGACTATCCGAAGAGACCCAGTACTTC.

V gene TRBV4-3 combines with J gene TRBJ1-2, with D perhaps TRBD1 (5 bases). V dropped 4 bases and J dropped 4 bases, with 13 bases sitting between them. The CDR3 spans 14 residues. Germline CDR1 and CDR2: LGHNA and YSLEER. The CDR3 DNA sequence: TGCGCCAGCAGCCGAGGGGTCCAACCCTATGGCTACACCTTC. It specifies CASSRGVQPYGYTF.

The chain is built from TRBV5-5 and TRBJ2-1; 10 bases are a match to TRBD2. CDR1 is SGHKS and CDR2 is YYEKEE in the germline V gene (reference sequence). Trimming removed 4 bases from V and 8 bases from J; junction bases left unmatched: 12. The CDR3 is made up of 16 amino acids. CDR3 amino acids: CASSAGLAATPYEQFF. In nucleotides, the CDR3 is TGTGCCAGCAGCGCCGGACTAGCGGCGACCCCATATGAGCAGTTCTTC.

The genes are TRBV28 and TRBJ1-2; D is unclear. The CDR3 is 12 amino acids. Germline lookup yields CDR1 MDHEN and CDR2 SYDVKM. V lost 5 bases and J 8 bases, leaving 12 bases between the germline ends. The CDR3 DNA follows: TGTGCCAGCAGTCCGGGTTTTCGGGGCTACACCTTC. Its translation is CASSPGFRGYTF.

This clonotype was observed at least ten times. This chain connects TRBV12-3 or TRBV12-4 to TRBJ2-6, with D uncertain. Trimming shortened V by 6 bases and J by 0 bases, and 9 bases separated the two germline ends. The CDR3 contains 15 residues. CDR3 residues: CASSFDTSGANVLTF. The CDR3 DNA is TGTGCCAGCAGCTTTGACACCTCTGGGGCCAACGTCCTGACTTTC.

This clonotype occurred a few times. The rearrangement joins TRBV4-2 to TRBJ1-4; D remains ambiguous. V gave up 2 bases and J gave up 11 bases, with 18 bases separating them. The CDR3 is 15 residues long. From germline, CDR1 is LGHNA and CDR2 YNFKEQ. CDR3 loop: CASSQLRPPLDKLFF. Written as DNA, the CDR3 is TGTGCCAGCAGCCAACTTCGACCCCCCCTCGACAAACTGTTTTTT.

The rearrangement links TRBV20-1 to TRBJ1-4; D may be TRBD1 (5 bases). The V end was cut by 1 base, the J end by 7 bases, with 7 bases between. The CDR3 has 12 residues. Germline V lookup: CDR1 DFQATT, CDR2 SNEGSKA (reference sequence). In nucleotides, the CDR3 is TGCAGTGCTAGAGCAGGGTTTGAAAAACTGTTTTTT. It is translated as CSARAGFEKLFF.

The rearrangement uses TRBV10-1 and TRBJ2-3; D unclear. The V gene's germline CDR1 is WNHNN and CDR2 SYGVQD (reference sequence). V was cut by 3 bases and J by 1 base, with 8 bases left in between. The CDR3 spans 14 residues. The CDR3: CASSDPERTDTQYF. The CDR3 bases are TGCGCCAGCAGTGATCCGGAACGCACAGATACGCAGTATTTT.

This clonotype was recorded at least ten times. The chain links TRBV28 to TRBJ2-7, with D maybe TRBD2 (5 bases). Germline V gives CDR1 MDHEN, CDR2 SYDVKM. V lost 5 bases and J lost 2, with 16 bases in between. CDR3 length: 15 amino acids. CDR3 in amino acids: CASSPRGRGTYEQYV. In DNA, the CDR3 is TGTGCCAGCAGTCCCCGTGGGAGAGGGACCTACGAGCAGTACGTC.

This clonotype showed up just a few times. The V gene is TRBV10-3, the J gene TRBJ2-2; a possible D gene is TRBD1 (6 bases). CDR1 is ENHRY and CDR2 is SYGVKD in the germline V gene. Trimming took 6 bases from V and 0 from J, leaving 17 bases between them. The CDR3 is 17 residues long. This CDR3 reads CAIRPAAGDANTGELFF. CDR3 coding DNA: TGTGCCATCAGGCCCGCTGCAGGGGATGCGAACACCGGGGAGCTGTTTTTT.

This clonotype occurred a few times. Written as DNA, the CDR3 is TGTGCCAGCAGTGACTCGGACAGGCACACCGGGGAGCTGTTTTTT. Translating it yields CASSDSDRHTGELFF. V and J are TRBV6-4 and TRBJ2-2; TRBD1 matches 7 bases. The germline V gene encodes CDR1 MRHNA and CDR2 SNTAGT. The CDR3 consists of 15 residues. The junction had 1 base not matched to a gene; V was cut back by 0 bases and J by 3 bases.

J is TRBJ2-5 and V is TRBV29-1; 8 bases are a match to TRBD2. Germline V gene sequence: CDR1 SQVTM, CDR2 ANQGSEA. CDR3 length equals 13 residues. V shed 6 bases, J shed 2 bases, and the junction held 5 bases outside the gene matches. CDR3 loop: CSVPAGGQETQYF. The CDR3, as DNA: TGCAGCGTCCCCGCGGGGGGTCAAGAGACCCAGTACTTC.

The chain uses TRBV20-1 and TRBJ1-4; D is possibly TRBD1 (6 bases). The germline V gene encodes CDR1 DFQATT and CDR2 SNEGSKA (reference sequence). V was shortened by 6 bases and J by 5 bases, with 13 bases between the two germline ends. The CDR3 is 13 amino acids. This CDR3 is CSAGGGDNEKLFF. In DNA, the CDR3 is TGCAGTGCCGGAGGGGGGGACAATGAAAAACTGTTTTTT.

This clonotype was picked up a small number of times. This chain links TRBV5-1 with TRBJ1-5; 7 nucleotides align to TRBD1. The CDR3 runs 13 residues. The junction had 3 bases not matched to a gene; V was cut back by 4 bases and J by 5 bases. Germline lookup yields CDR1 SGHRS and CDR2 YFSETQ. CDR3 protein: CASSRTGDQPQHF. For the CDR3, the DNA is TGCGCCAGCAGCAGGACAGGAGATCAGCCCCAGCATTTT.

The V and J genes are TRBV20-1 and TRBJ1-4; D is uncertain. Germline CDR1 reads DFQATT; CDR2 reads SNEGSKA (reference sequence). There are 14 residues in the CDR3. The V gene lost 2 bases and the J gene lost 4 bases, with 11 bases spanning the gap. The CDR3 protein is CSARNPALNEKLFF. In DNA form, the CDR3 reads TGCAGTGCTAGAAACCCGGCCCTTAATGAAAAACTGTTTTTT.

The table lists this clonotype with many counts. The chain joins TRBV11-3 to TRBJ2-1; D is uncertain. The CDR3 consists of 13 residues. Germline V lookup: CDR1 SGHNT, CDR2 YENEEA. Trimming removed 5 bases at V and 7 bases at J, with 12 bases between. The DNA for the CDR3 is TGTGCCAGCAGCCCCTCCGGGTGGAATGAGCAGTTCTTC. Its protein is CASSPSGWNEQFF.

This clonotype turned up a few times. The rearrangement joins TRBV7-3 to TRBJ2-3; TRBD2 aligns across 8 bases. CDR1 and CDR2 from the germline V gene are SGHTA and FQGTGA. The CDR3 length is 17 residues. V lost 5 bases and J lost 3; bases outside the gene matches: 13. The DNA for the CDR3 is TGTGCCAGCAGCCTGGGTCGTGATGCGGGGGGTACAGATACGCAGTATTTT. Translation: CASSLGRDAGGTDTQYF.

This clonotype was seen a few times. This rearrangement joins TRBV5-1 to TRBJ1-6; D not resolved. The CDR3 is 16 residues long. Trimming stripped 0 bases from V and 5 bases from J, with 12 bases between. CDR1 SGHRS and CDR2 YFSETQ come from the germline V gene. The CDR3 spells CASSLGTDFHNSPLHF. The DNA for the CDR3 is TGCGCCAGCAGCTTGGGGACGGACTTTCATAATTCACCCCTCCACTTT.

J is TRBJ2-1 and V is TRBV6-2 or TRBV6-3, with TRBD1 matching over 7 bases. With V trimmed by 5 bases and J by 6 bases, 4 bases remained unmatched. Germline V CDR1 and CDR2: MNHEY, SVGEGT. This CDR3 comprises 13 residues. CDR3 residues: CASSRRTGNEQFF. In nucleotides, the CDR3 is TGTGCCAGCAGTCGTAGGACAGGCAATGAGCAGTTCTTC.

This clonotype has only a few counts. CDR3 loop: CASSPAPDRDLRVFF. The CDR3 DNA sequence: TGTGCCAGCAGTCCAGCCCCGGACAGGGACCTCCGAGTGTTCTTC. The chain combines TRBV7-3 with TRBJ2-1; 8 positions agree with TRBD1. CDR1 SGHTA and CDR2 FQGTGA come from the germline V gene. V was pared by 6 bases and J by 15 bases, with 19 bases of the junction left unmatched. This CDR3 comprises 15 residues.

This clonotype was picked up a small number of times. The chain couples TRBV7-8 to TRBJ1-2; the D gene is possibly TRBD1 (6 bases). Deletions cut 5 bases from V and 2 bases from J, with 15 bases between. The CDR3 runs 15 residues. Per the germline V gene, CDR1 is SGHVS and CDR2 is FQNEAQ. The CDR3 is CASSPGGGLNYGYTF. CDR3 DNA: TGTGCCAGCAGCCCCGGGGGGGGGCTGAACTATGGCTACACCTTC.

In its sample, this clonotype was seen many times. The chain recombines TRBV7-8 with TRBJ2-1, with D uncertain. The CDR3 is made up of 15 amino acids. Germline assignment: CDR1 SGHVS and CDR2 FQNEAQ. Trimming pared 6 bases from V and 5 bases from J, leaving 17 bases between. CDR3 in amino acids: CASSYSRPPNNEQFF. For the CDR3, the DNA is TGTGCCAGCAGTTACAGCCGACCCCCGAACAATGAGCAGTTCTTC. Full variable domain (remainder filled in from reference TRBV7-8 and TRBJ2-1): GAGVSQSPRYKVAKRGQDVALRCDPISGHVSLFWYQQALGQGPEFLTYFQNEAQLDKSGLPSDRFFAERPEGSVSTLKIQRTQQEDSAVYLCASSYSRPPNNEQFFGPGTRLTVL.

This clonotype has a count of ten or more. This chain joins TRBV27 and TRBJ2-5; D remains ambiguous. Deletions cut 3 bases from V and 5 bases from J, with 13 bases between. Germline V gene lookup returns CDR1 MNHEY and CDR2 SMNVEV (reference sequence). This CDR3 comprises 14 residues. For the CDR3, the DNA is TGTGCCAGCAGTTTCCGTTCCTTCGGGGAGACCCAGTACTTC. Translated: CASSFRSFGETQYF.

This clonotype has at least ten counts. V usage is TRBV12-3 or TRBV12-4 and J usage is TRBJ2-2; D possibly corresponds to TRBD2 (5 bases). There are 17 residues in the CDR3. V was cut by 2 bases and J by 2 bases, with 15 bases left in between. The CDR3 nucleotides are TGTGCCAGCAGTTTACATCCCACCGGACTTAACACCGGGGAGCTGTTTTTT. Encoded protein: CASSLHPTGLNTGELFF.

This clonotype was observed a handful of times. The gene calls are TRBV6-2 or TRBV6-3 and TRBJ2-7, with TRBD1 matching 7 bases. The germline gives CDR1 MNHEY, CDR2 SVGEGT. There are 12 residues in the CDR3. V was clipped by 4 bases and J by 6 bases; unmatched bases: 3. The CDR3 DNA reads TGTGCCAGCAGTTCGACAGGGATCGAGCAGTACTTC. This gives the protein CASSSTGIEQYF.

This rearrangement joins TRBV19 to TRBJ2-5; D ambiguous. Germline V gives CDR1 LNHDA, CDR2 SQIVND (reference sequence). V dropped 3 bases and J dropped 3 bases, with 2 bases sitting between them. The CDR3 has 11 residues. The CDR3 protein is CASSIKETQYF. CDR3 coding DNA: TGTGCCAGTAGTATCAAAGAGACCCAGTACTTC.

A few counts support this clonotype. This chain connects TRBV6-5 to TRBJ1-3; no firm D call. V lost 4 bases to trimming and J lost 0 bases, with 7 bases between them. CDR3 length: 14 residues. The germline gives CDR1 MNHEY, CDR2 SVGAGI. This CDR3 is CASSSSYSGNTIYF. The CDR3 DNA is TGTGCCAGCAGTTCTAGCTACTCTGGAAACACCATATATTTT.

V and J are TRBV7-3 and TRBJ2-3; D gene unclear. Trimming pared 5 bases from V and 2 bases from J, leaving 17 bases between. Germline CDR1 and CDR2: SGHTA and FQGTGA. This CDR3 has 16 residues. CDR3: CASSARMASDTDTQYF. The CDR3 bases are TGTGCCAGCAGCGCCCGAATGGCCTCTGACACAGATACGCAGTATTTT.

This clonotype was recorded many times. DNA for the CDR3: TGTGCCAGCAGCTTAGTGGGGACAGGGGTCTATGACACCATATATTTT. The encoded protein is CASSLVGTGVYDTIYF. This chain connects TRBV7-8 to TRBJ1-3; TRBD1 aligns across 10 bases. This CDR3 comprises 16 residues. V lost 1 base, J lost 8 bases, and 8 bases stayed unmatched. Germline V gene lookup returns CDR1 SGHVS and CDR2 FQNEAQ.

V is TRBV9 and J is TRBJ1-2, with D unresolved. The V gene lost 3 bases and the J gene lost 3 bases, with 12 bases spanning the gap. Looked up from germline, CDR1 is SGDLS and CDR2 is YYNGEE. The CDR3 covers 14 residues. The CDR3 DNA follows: TGTGCCAGCAGCGCATCTACATCTGACTATGGCTACACCTTC. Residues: CASSASTSDYGYTF.